This TCR beta chain was identified in a study of neurological immune-mediated disorders. Study observations and caveats: Phylogenetic grouping assigned the repertoires of 18 of 34 multiple sclerosis patients to one related-CDR3 cluster, which constitutes a possible signature. While HTLV-1-associated myelopathy showed the greatest TCR clonal expansion, multiple sclerosis showed the least, falling below healthy controls.

The cDNA was synthesized by 5'RACE incorporating 10-nucleotide random UMIs. TCRdb redid the calling of the 5' RACE reads with MiXCR, one entry per CDR3 protein. Of more than 15,000 distinct CDR3 sequences in the sample, over 2.5% were seen once. This clonotype showed up many times. Its antigen is unidentified. From germline, CDR1 is ENHRY and CDR2 SYGVKD. V lost 6 bases to trimming and J lost 10 bases; unmatched junction nucleotides: 7. This CDR3 spans 13 amino acids. The sequence came from a woman between 18 and 29 years old with multiple sclerosis. The chain combines TRBV10-3 with TRBJ2-1; 9 bases fit TRBD2. Sequencing was done on a sample of PBMCs. CDR3 sequence: CAIRTSGLGEQFF. CDR3 coding DNA: TGTGCCATCAGGACTAGCGGTCTTGGAGAGCAGTTCTTC.